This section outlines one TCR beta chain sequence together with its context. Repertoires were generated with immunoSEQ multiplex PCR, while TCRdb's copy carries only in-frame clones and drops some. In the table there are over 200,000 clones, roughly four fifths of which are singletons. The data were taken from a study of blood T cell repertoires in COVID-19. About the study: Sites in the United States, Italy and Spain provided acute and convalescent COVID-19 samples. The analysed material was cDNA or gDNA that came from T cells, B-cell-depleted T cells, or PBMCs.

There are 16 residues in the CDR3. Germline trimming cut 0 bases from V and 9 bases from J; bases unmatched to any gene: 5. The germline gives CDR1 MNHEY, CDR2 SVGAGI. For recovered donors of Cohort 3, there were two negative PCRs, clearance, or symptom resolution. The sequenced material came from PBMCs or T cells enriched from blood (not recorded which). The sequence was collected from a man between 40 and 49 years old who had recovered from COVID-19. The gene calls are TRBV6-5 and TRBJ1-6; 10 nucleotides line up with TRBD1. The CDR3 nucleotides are TGTGCCAGCAGTTACTCGGACAGGGGGAAACGTTCACCCCTCCACTTT. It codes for CASSYSDRGKRSPLHF.